The 17 T cell receptor beta chains reported below all come from one sample, sequenced in a study of blood T cells in healthy people across ages. Sample-barcoded 5' priming and a J-beta primer mix drove a second PCR of 7 to 11 cycles. MiXCR was run by TCRdb on the 5' RACE reads, yielding one entry per CDR3 protein. Among more than 800,000 distinct CDR3 sequences listed, over 35% were seen once. Material for sequencing was blood. These receptors all stem from a woman aged 55-69 years in good health.

CDR3 DNA sequence: TGTGCCAGCATCCAGGCTCACTTAAATAATTCACCCCTCCACTTT. This gives the protein CASIQAHLNNSPLHF. This chain links TRBV6-1 with TRBJ1-6; D gene ambiguous. V was trimmed by 7 bases and J by 5 bases, leaving 15 bases between them. Germline lookup yields CDR1 MNHNS and CDR2 SASEGT. The CDR3 runs 15 residues.

This clonotype was recorded once. The chain links TRBV6-1 to TRBJ2-3, with TRBD2 identical over 15 bases. The CDR3 has 22 amino acids. V was clipped by 7 bases and J by 2 bases; unmatched bases: 22. Germline CDR1 and CDR2: MNHNS and SASEGT. CDR3 region: CASTILPGLAGGHHGPTDTQYF. As DNA, the CDR3 is TGTGCCAGCACTATTCTTCCGGGACTAGCGGGAGGCCATCATGGGCCCACAGATACGCAGTATTTT.

This clonotype was seen more than once but under ten times. V gene TRBV20-1 combines with J gene TRBJ2-3; D possibly corresponds to TRBD1 (5 bases). Trimming removed 0 bases at V and 1 base at J, with 20 bases between. The CDR3 length is 18 residues. Germline V CDR1 and CDR2: DFQATT, SNEGSKA (reference sequence). CDR3 sequence reads: CSARDQQGRVRGTDTQYF. Written as DNA, the CDR3 is TGCAGTGCTAGAGATCAGCAGGGTAGAGTACGTGGCACAGATACGCAGTATTTT.

The chain is built from TRBV5-6 and TRBJ1-5, with D tentatively TRBD1 (6 bases). Germline assignment: CDR1 SGHDT and CDR2 YYEEEE. Trimming took 4 bases from V and 0 from J, leaving 11 bases between them. This CDR3 is built from 15 residues. The CDR3 DNA follows: TGTGCCAGCAGCGTACAGGGTTTTAGCAATCAGCCCCAGCATTTT. It specifies CASSVQGFSNQPQHF.

This clonotype was observed a single time. The chain combines TRBV7-9 with TRBJ2-6; D gene ambiguous. Between the trimmed V and J ends, which lost 6 bases and 1 base, there was a span of 10 bases. Germline V gene lookup returns CDR1 SEHNR and CDR2 FQNEAQ (reference sequence). The CDR3 totals 15 residues. CDR3 coding DNA: TGTGCCAGCAGATCAAGGGCGTCTGGGGCCAACGTCCTGACTTTC. This sequence encodes CASRSRASGANVLTF. The complete variable domain, with remaining parts taken from reference TRBV7-9 and TRBJ2-6, reads DTGVSQNPRHKITKRGQNVTFRCDPISEHNRLYWYRQTLGQGPEFLTYFQNEAQLEKSRLLSDRFSAERPKGSFSTLEIQRTEQGDSAMYLCASRSRASGANVLTFGAGSRLTVL.

This clonotype was observed a handful of times. This may be a read error: a much more frequent sequence differs by one nucleotide. The genes are TRBV9 and TRBJ2-5, with TRBD2 matching over 11 bases. The V gene's germline CDR1 is SGDLS and CDR2 YYNGEE. Trimming took 7 bases from V and 11 from J; bases not matched to a gene: 19. The CDR3 spans 16 residues. CDR3 residues: CASGRKGLAGYNEQYF. The CDR3 DNA sequence: TGTGCCAGCGGTCGAAAAGGACTAGCGGGTTACAATGAGCAGTACTTC.

The chain couples TRBV11-2 to TRBJ2-7; D possibly corresponds to TRBD2 (6 bases). Per the germline V gene, CDR1 is SGHAT and CDR2 is FQNNGV. V was shortened by 6 bases and J by 3 bases, with 15 bases between the two germline ends. The CDR3 has 14 amino acids. The CDR3 nucleotides are TGTGCCAGCAGTTACCTTTCAGCGGGCTACGAGCAGTACTTC. Amino acid sequence: CASSYLSAGYEQYF. The entire variable domain, with the rest obtained from reference TRBV11-2 and TRBJ2-7, is as follows: EAGVAQSPRYKIIEKRQSVAFWCNPISGHATLYWYQQILGQGPKLLIQFQNNGVVDDSQLPKDRFSAERLKGVDSTLKIQPAKLEDSAVYLCASSYLSAGYEQYFGPGTRLTVT.

The chain has TRBV2 and TRBJ1-2; D might be TRBD1 (5 bases). There are 14 residues in the CDR3. Between the trimmed V and J ends, which lost 1 base and 3 bases, there was a span of 9 bases. CDR1 and CDR2 (germline): SNHLY, FYNNEI. The CDR3 loop reads CASSEGRADYGYTF. In nucleotides, the CDR3 is TGTGCCAGCAGTGAAGGCAGGGCTGACTATGGCTACACCTTC.

This clonotype was detected only a few times. The chain has TRBV4-1 and TRBJ2-2; the D gene is possibly TRBD2 (5 bases). Trimming shortened V by 4 bases and J by 4 bases, and 10 bases separated the two germline ends. This CDR3 has 14 residues. Germline values: CDR1 MGHRA, CDR2 YSYEKL. The CDR3 region is CASSLIRGTGELFF. In DNA, the CDR3 is TGCGCCAGCAGCCTTATACGGGGCACCGGGGAGCTGTTTTTT.

In this sample, this clonotype turned up a few times. The chain combines TRBV15 with TRBJ2-2, with 8 bases matching TRBD2. V shed 0 bases and J 5 bases; nucleotides not matched to a gene: 8. CDR3 length: 17 residues. The V gene's germline CDR1 is LNHNV and CDR2 YYDKDF (reference sequence). Written as DNA, the CDR3 is TGTGCCACCAGCAGAGATAAGAGCGGGAGCGGGACCGGGGAGCTGTTTTTT. Protein: CATSRDKSGSGTGELFF. Complete variable domain (other parts from reference TRBV15 and TRBJ2-2): DAMVIQNPRYQVTQFGKPVTLSCSQTLNHNVMYWYQQKSSQAPKLLFHYYDKDFNNEADTPDNFQSRRPNTSFCFLDIRSPGLGDTAMYLCATSRDKSGSGTGELFFGEGSRLTVL.

This rearrangement joins TRBV7-6 to TRBJ2-1; 8 bases map to TRBD2. CDR1 is SGHVS and CDR2 is FNYEAQ in the germline V gene. The CDR3 runs to 17 residues. V trimming: 2 bases; J trimming: 5 bases; junction bases outside the gene matches: 11. CDR3 nucleotides: TGTGCCAGCAGCTTATACTGGCGGGGGGTGGGCCACAATGAGCAGTTCTTC. Residues: CASSLYWRGVGHNEQFF. Supplemented by reference TRBV7-6 and TRBJ2-1, the full variable domain reads GAGVSQSPRYKVTKRGQDVALRCDPISGHVSLYWYRQALGQGPEFLTYFNYEAQQDKSGLPNDRFSAERPEGSISTLTIQRTEQRDSAMYRCASSLYWRGVGHNEQFFGPGTRLTVL.

There are a few counts of this clonotype. The chain combines TRBV7-8 with TRBJ1-2; perhaps TRBD1 as D (5 bases). CDR3 length: 11 residues. The V and J ends lost 5 bases and 8 bases respectively, with 9 bases between them. Per the germline V gene, CDR1 is SGHVS and CDR2 is FQNEAQ. The CDR3 spells CASSAGMGYTF. The CDR3, as DNA: TGTGCCAGCAGCGCAGGGATGGGCTACACCTTC.

This clonotype has just a few counts. The chain combines TRBV20-1 with TRBJ1-2; the match to TRBD1 covers 8 bases. The CDR3 contains 16 residues. Germline values: CDR1 DFQATT, CDR2 SNEGSKA (reference sequence). J was trimmed by 1 base and V by 0 bases; bases with no gene match: 7. The CDR3 coding sequence is TGCAGTGCTAGAGATATGGACAGGGAGTATAACTATGGCTACACCTTC. Its translation: CSARDMDREYNYGYTF.

The rearrangement uses TRBV28 and TRBJ2-7, with 9 bases matching TRBD2. The CDR3 runs to 16 residues. Germline V lookup: CDR1 MDHEN, CDR2 SYDVKM. Trimming cost V 6 bases and J 2 bases; bases outside gene matches: 11. This CDR3 reads CASSPPGREGAYEQYF. The DNA of the CDR3 is TGTGCCAGCAGCCCACCAGGGCGGGAGGGGGCCTACGAGCAGTACTTC. The whole variable domain, filled in from reference TRBV28 and TRBJ2-7, reads DVKVTQSSRYLVKRTGEKVFLECVQDMDHENMFWYRQDPGLGLRLIYFSYDVKMKEKGDIPEGYSVSREKKERFSLILESASTNQTSMYLCASSPPGREGAYEQYFGPGTRLTVT.

This chain joins TRBV27 and TRBJ2-1; D remains unclear. V lost 5 bases and J 5 bases, leaving 4 bases between the germline ends. Germline CDR1 is MNHEY and CDR2 is SMNVEV (reference sequence). There are 11 residues in the CDR3. The CDR3 sequence: CASSTDNEQFF. The CDR3 coding sequence is TGTGCCAGCAGTACCGACAATGAGCAGTTCTTC.

The CDR3 bases are TGCGCCAGCAGCCCAACTACTAGCGGGAGTCGGACAGATACGCAGTATTTT. It specifies CASSPTTSGSRTDTQYF. This chain connects TRBV5-1 to TRBJ2-3; 11 bases are a match to TRBD2. Trimming cost V 4 bases and J 3 bases; bases outside gene matches: 10. The germline V gene has CDR1 SGHRS and CDR2 YFSETQ. The CDR3 contains 17 residues.

V gene TRBV20-1 combines with J gene TRBJ2-7, with 15 bases fitting TRBD2. Germline V gene sequence: CDR1 DFQATT, CDR2 SNEGSKA (reference sequence). V lost 5 bases, J lost 4 bases, and 6 bases stayed unmatched. The length of the CDR3 is 15 residues. The CDR3 DNA reads as TGCAGTGCTTGGACTAGCGGGAGGGTACCGTACGAGCAGTACTTC. Protein sequence: CSAWTSGRVPYEQYF.